The 7 T cell receptor beta chains listed next were all sequenced from one sample in a study of beta chain features in type 1 diabetes. Expressed TCRB transcripts were sequenced, since all the RNA that had been isolated was reverse transcribed. Sequencing used immunoSEQ multiplex PCR; TCRdb keeps in-frame clones, though not all of them. The table has fewer than 900,000 clones, 15% to 20% seen once. Sequencing was done on a sample of naive CD4+ T cells from blood. The receptors were sampled from a woman aged 18-29 years in good health.

This clone was detected only a few times. This chain joins TRBV19 and TRBJ1-1; D is undetermined. CDR3 length: 13 residues. Germline lookup yields CDR1 LNHDA and CDR2 SQIVND (reference sequence). Trimming took 4 bases from V and 3 from J, leaving 9 bases between them. CDR3 DNA sequence: TGTGCCAGTAGTACCAGAGGCGACACTGAAGCTTTCTTT. Translating gives CASSTRGDTEAFF.

This clone was seen a few times. The J gene is TRBJ1-2, the V gene TRBV7-9, with D perhaps matching TRBD1 (5 bases). The CDR3 has 12 residues. V lost 2 bases to trimming and J lost 6 bases, with 7 bases between them. Germline values: CDR1 SEHNR, CDR2 FQNEAQ (reference sequence). The CDR3 coding sequence is TGTGCCAGCAGCTTAATGGGGGATGGCTACACCTTC. It is translated as CASSLMGDGYTF.

The V and J genes are TRBV29-1 and TRBJ1-2; 8 positions agree with TRBD1. This CDR3 contains 12 residues. Losses at the gene ends were 7 bases for V and 2 bases for J; bases not matched to a gene: 3. Germline CDR1 and CDR2: SQVTM and ANQGSEA. Here the CDR3 DNA reads TGCAGCGGTCGGACAGGGAACTATGGCTACACCTTC. This sequence encodes CSGRTGNYGYTF.

This chain connects TRBV11-2 to TRBJ1-1, with TRBD1 as a possible D gene (5 bases). V was pared by 5 bases and J by 4 bases, with 17 bases between. There are 15 residues in the CDR3. Germline V gene data show CDR1 as SGHAT and CDR2 as FQNNGV. The CDR3 region has the DNA TGTGCCAGCAGCCTAACCCCCGGGGCGGGCACTGAAGCTTTCTTT. Protein product: CASSLTPGAGTEAFF. Complete variable domain (other parts from reference TRBV11-2 and TRBJ1-1): EAGVAQSPRYKIIEKRQSVAFWCNPISGHATLYWYQQILGQGPKLLIQFQNNGVVDDSQLPKDRFSAERLKGVDSTLKIQPAKLEDSAVYLCASSLTPGAGTEAFFGQGTRLTVV.

The V call is TRBV7-9, the J call TRBJ2-1; D gene uncertain. Germline CDR1 and CDR2: SEHNR and FQNEAQ (reference sequence). This CDR3 is 14 amino acids long. The V and J ends lost 1 base and 6 bases respectively, with 10 bases between them. CDR3: CASSLVVQVNEQFF. The CDR3 DNA sequence: TGTGCCAGCAGCTTAGTAGTTCAGGTCAATGAGCAGTTCTTC.

The genes are TRBV6-5 and TRBJ1-1; D possibly corresponds to TRBD1 (6 bases). From germline, CDR1 is MNHEY and CDR2 SVGAGI. V was clipped by 0 bases and J by 4 bases, with 6 bases between them. The CDR3 runs 13 residues. The CDR3 protein is CASSYSTGTEAFF. CDR3 bases: TGTGCCAGCAGTTACTCGACAGGCACTGAAGCTTTCTTT.

The DNA for the CDR3 is TGTGCCAGCAGCTTAACAGCGGGAGTGGGAACCTACGAGCAGTACTTC. Translated, it gives CASSLTAGVGTYEQYF. The chain uses TRBV7-2 and TRBJ2-7; 8 bases agree with TRBD2. Per germline, CDR1 SGHTA and CDR2 FQGNSA. The V gene end was trimmed by 2 bases and the J gene end by 2 bases; junction bases not matched to a gene: 8. The CDR3 is 16 amino acids.